This T cell receptor beta chain was sequenced for a study of shared clonotypes between healthy human individuals. Study outcomes and limitations: Although depth was large, rarefaction showed that sequencing of the sorted subsets was incomplete. Larger estimated richness was generally recorded for naive subsets relative to memory subsets.

In the authors' workflow: Filtering differed because ImmunoSEQ produced junction-only sequences that carried no quality scores. The method was immunoSEQ multiplex PCR; TCRdb's version includes in-frame clones alone and lacks a portion of them. V, J and clone size were drawn from that table, and D and trimming were deduced from the DNA. Altogether millions of clones are present, about 92% being singletons, with the ten largest covering approximately 1.7%. In the case of this clone: Antigen unknown.

The CDR3 consists of 18 residues. V gave up 2 bases and J gave up 2 bases; unmatched junction bases: 11. CDR1 MNHEY and CDR2 SMNVEV come from the germline V gene (reference sequence). Selected positively for CCR7 and CD45RO-negative, naive CD8 cells excluded terminally differentiated effector memory CD45RA+ cells. The TCR comes from a man aged 18 to 29 in good health. Some clones in this sample may be carry-over from other donors' samples. The sequencing sample was made of naive CD8+ T cells from PBMCs. The chain combines TRBV27 with TRBJ2-3, with 9 bases fitting TRBD2. For the CDR3, the DNA is TGTGCCAGCAGTTTACCCACACTAGCGGGCAAGGTCACAGATACGCAGTATTTT. This translates into CASSLPTLAGKVTDTQYF.